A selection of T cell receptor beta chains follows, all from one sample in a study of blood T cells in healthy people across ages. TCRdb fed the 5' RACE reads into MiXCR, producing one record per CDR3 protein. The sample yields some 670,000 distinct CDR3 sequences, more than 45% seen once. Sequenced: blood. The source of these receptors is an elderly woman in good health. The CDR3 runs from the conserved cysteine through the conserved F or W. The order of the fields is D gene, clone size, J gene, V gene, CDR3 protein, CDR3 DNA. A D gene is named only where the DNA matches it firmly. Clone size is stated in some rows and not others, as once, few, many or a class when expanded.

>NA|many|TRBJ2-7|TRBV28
CASSGYSEQYF
TGTGCCAGTTCAGGGTATTCCGAGCAGTACTTC
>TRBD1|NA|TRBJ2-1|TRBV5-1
CASSSAGTGLGLVSGEQFF
TGCGCCAGCAGCTCCGCGGGGACAGGGCTTGGTCTGGTCTCTGGTGAGCAGTTCTTC
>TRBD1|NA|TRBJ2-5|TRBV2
CASSAERQGTETQYF
TGTGCCAGCAGCGCCGAAAGACAGGGGACGGAGACCCAGTACTTC
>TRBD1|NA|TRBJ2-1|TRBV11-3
CASSLGVGQFAYNEQFF
TGTGCCAGCAGCTTAGGGGTGGGACAGTTCGCCTACAATGAGCAGTTCTTC
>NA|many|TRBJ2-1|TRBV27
CASSLGLPSNEQFF
TGTGCCAGCAGTTTAGGGCTACCGTCCAATGAGCAGTTCTTC
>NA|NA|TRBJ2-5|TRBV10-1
CASSLDFQETQYF
TGCGCCAGCAGTTTAGATTTCCAAGAGACCCAGTACTTC
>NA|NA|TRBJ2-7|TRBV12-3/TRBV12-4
CASSHDRSYEQYF
TGTGCCAGCAGTCACGACAGGTCCTACGAGCAGTACTTC
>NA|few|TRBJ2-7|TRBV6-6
CASSYESGVTYEQYF
TGTGCCAGCAGTTACGAGTCGGGTGTTACCTACGAGCAGTACTTC
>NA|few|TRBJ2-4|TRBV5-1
CASNQGGDIQYF
TGCGCCAGCAACCAGGGAGGTGACATTCAGTACTTC
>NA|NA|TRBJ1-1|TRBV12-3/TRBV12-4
CASSLAVRTTEAFF
TGTGCCAGCAGTTTAGCGGTGAGGACCACTGAAGCTTTCTTT
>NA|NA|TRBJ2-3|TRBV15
CATSRASRVEDTQYF
TGTGCCACCAGCAGAGCTAGCAGGGTGGAAGATACGCAGTATTTT
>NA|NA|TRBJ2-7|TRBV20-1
CSAVRVSNEQYF
TGCAGTGCTGTCAGGGTATCAAACGAGCAGTACTTC
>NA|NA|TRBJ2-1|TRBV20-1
CSARKAEHLNEQFF
TGCAGTGCTAGAAAGGCGGAACACCTCAATGAGCAGTTCTTC
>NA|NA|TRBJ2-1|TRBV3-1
CASSHAGSSYNEQFF
TGTGCCAGCAGCCATGCGGGTAGCTCCTACAATGAGCAGTTCTTC
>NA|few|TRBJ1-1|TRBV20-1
CSISGNTPAEAFF
TGCAGTATTTCGGGGAACACTCCGGCTGAAGCTTTCTTT
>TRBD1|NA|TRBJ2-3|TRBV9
CASSADRDTDTQYF
TGTGCCAGCAGCGCGGACAGGGACACAGATACGCAGTATTTT
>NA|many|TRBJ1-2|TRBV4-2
CASSQGVGLANYGYTF
TGTGCCAGCAGCCAAGGAGTGGGTTTAGCTAACTATGGCTACACCTTC
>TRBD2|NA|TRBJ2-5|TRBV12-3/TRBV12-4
CASSLEIAGSQETQYF
TGTGCCAGCAGTTTGGAGATAGCGGGGTCCCAAGAGACCCAGTACTTC
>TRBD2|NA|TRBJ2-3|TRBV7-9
CASRPTTSGGKTDTQYF
TGTGCCAGCAGACCAACGACTAGCGGGGGGAAAACAGATACGCAGTATTTT
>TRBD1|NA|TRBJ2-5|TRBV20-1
CSARSPGTGGQETQYF
TGCAGTGCTAGATCCCCCGGGACAGGGGGTCAAGAGACCCAGTACTTC
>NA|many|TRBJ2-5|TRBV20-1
CSARELQETQYF
TGCAGTGCTCGGGAACTTCAAGAGACCCAGTACTTC
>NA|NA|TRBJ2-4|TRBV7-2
CASSPGNLAKNIQYF
TGTGCCAGCAGTCCCGGGAACCTAGCCAAAAACATTCAGTACTTC
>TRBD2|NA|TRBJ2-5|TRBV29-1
CSVEDLLIEGGPSETQYF
TGCAGCGTTGAAGATCTTCTGATAGAGGGAGGGCCATCGGAGACCCAGTACTTC
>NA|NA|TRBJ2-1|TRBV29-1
CSVELTAGLSYNEQFF
TGCAGCGTTGAATTAACGGCAGGGCTCTCCTACAATGAGCAGTTCTTC
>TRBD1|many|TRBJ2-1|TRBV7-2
CASSRGNRGLDEQFF
TGTGCCAGCAGCCGAGGGAACAGGGGGCTCGATGAGCAGTTCTTC
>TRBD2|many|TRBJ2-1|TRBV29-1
CSVEPRAGGPNEQFF
TGCAGCGTTGAACCTCGGGCGGGGGGGCCGAATGAGCAGTTCTTC
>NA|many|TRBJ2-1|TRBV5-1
CASSFPGTQFF
TGCGCCAGCAGCTTCCCGGGGACGCAGTTCTTC
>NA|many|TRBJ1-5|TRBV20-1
CSARGDYQPQHF
TGCAGTGCTAGGGGGGATTATCAGCCCCAGCATTTT
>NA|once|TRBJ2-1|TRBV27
CASSFRQEKVNEQFF
TGTGCCAGCAGTTTCCGACAGGAAAAGGTTAATGAGCAGTTCTTC
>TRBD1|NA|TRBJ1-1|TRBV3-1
CASSSRQGVTEAFF
TGTGCCAGCAGCTCCCGACAGGGGGTCACTGAAGCTTTCTTT
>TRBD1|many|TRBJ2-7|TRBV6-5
CASSPHRGEEQYF
TGTGCCAGCAGTCCTCACAGGGGGGAAGAGCAGTACTTC
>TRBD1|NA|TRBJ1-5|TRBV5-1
CASARGPGGNQPQHF
TGCGCCAGCGCGAGGGGGCCTGGGGGCAATCAGCCCCAGCATTTT
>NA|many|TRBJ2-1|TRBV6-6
CASRSPPHGNEQFF
TGTGCCAGCAGGAGCCCCCCTCATGGAAATGAGCAGTTCTTC
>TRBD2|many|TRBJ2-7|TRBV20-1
CSGSGTTRYEQYF
TGCAGTGGTTCCGGGACTACCCGCTACGAGCAGTACTTC
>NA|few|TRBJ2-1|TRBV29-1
CSVSPQGLDNEQFF
TGCAGCGTTTCACCCCAGGGTCTCGACAATGAGCAGTTCTTC
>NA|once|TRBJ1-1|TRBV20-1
CSAQRANTEAFF
TGCAGTGCTCAAAGGGCGAACACTGAAGCTTTCTTT
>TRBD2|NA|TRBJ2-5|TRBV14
CASSQEAGRAKTQYF
TGTGCCAGCAGCCAAGAGGCAGGGAGGGCAAAGACCCAGTACTTC
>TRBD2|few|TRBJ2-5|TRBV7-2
CASSLISGAQETQYF
TGTGCCAGCAGCTTAATTAGCGGGGCGCAAGAGACCCAGTACTTC
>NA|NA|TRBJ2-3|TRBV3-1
CASSHPGASLSTDTQYF
TGTGCCAGCAGTCATCCGGGGGCTAGCCTCAGCACAGATACGCAGTATTTT
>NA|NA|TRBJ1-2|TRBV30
CAWSLGGAYTF
TGTGCCTGGAGTTTGGGAGGAGCCTACACCTTC
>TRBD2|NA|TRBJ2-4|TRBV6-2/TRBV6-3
CASRPGTSGNNIQYF
TGTGCCAGCAGGCCCGGGACTAGCGGAAATAACATTCAGTACTTC
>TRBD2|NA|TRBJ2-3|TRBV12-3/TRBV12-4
CASSERGGPTDTQYF
TGTGCCAGCAGCGAGCGGGGGGGTCCCACAGATACGCAGTATTTT
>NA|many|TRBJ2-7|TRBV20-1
CSAPRAGQIYEQYF
TGCAGTGCTCCTCGGGCGGGACAAATCTACGAGCAGTACTTC
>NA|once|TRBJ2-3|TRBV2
CASALTGTSTDTQYF
TGTGCCAGCGCACTTACCGGGACTAGCACAGATACGCAGTATTTT
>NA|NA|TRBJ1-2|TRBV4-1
CASSQEALYGYTF
TGCGCCAGCAGCCAAGAGGCCCTCTATGGCTACACCTTC
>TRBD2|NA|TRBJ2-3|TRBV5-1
CASSLAPSGSADTQYF
TGCGCCAGCAGCTTGGCCCCTAGCGGGAGTGCAGATACGCAGTATTTT
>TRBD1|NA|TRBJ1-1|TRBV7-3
CASSLYKDRGQAFF
TGTGCCAGCAGCTTATACAAGGACAGGGGACAAGCTTTCTTT
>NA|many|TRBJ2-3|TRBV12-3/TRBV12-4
CASSLWSNPDTQYF
TGTGCCAGCAGTCTATGGAGCAACCCAGATACGCAGTATTTT
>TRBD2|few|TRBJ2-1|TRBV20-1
CSARLAGAFEFF
TGCAGTGCCAGACTAGCGGGGGCATTTGAGTTCTTC